This is a list of T cell receptor beta chains from one sample in a study of CD8+ T cells in alopecia areata. Assay used: immunoSEQ multiplex PCR; TCRdb lists only in-frame clones, some missing. This table has about 200,000 clones, about 62% appearing once. The sequences come from CD4+ T cells sorted from blood, collected at week 24, from a patient treated with tofacitinib. These receptors all stem from a human donor with alopecia areata. Each CDR3 is given with its conserved first and last residue. A D gene is named only where the DNA matches it firmly. Clone size appears in some rows only: once, few, many, or a class for an expanded clone.

CDR3	DNA	V	D	J	size
CASSYSWTGIVGYTF	TGTGCCAGCAGTTACTCCTGGACAGGGATTGTGGGCTACACCTTC	TRBV6-5	TRBD1	TRBJ1-2	.
CASSFVSGRPHEQYF	TGTGCCAGCAGTTTTGTAAGCGGACGTCCCCACGAGCAGTACTTC	TRBV27	.	TRBJ2-7	.
CAWSVRGNGGNQPQHF	TGTGCCTGGAGTGTACGGGGAAATGGGGGCAATCAGCCCCAGCATTTT	TRBV30	.	TRBJ1-5	.
CAWSLKGGGNQPQHF	TGTGCCTGGAGTCTGAAGGGTGGGGGAAATCAGCCCCAGCATTTT	TRBV30	.	TRBJ1-5	.
CASGLGATISGYTF	TGTGCCAGCGGCCTGGGGGCCACTATAAGTGGCTACACCTTC	TRBV28	.	TRBJ1-2	.
CASSQEVADGPYEQYF	TGCGCCAGCAGCCAAGAAGTCGCGGACGGGCCCTACGAGCAGTACTTC	TRBV4-1	.	TRBJ2-7	few
CAWRGVATYNEQFF	TGTGCCTGGAGGGGCGTCGCAACCTACAATGAGCAGTTCTTC	TRBV30	.	TRBJ2-1	.
CASSPGTSTGPQETQYF	TGCGCCAGCAGCCCGGGGACTTCTACCGGACCCCAAGAGACCCAGTACTTC	TRBV5-1	.	TRBJ2-5	.
CASSYSVLAEQYF	TGTGCCAGCAGTTACTCCGTCCTCGCCGAGCAGTACTTC	TRBV6-5	.	TRBJ2-7	.
CASSVAWAAVAGGSYNEQFF	TGTGCCAGCAGCGTAGCTTGGGCGGCCGTAGCGGGAGGCTCCTACAATGAGCAGTTCTTC	TRBV9	TRBD2	TRBJ2-1	few